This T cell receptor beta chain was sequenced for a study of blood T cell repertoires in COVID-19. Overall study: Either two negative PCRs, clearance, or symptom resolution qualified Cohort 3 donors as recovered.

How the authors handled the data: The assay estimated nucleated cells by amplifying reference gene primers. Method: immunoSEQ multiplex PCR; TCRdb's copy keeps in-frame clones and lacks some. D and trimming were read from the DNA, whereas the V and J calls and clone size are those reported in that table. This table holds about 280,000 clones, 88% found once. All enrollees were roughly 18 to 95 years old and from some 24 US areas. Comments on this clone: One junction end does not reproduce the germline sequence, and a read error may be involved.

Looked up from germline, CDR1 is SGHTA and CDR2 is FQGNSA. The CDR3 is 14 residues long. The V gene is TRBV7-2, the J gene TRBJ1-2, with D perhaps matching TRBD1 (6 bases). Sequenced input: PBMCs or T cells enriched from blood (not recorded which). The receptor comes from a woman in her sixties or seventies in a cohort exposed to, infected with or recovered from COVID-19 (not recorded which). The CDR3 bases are TGTGCCAGCAGCTTAGGGGGGCAGGGGCGGACTTCAATCTTC. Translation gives CASSLGGQGRTSIF.